This T cell receptor (beta chain) was retrieved from a study of blood T cells in healthy people across ages. Germline V gives CDR1 LGHNA, CDR2 YSLEER. This CDR3 contains 14 residues. V dropped 2 bases and J dropped 2 bases, with 9 bases sitting between them. Donors were systemically healthy Caucasian individuals from Russia aged about 6 to 90 years. A second 7 to 11 cycle PCR used barcoded and J-beta primers. MiXCR, run by TCRdb on the 5' RACE reads, gives a single entry per CDR3 protein. The data show hundreds of thousands of distinct CDR3 sequences, around 42% seen once. The sample taken for sequencing was blood. The J gene is TRBJ1-2, the V gene TRBV4-3; D may be TRBD1 (5 bases). The clonotype originates from a man aged 55 to 70 in good health. For the CDR3, the DNA is TGCGCCAGCAGCCAATTTTCAGGGAACTATGGCTACACCTTC. It translates to CASSQFSGNYGYTF.